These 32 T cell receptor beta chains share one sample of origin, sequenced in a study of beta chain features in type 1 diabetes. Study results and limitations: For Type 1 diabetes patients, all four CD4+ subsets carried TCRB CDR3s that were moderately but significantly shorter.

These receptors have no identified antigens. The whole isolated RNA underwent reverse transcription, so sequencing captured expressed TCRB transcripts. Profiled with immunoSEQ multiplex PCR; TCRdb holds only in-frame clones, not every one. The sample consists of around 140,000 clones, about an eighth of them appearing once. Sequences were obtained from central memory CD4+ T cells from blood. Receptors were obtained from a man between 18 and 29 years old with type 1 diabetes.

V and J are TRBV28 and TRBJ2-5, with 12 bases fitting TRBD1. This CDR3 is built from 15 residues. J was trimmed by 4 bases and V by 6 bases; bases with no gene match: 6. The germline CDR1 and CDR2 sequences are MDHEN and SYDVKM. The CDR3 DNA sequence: TGTGCCAGCAGCACCGGGACAGGGGGCGCAGAGACCCAGTACTTC. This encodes CASSTGTGGAETQYF.

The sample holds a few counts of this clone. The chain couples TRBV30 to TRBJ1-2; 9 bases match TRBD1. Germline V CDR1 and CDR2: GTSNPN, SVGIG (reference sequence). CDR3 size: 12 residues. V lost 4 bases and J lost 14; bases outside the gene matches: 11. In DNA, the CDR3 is TGTGCCTGGACCACTAGGGGGGACAGGGTGACCTTC. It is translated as CAWTTRGDRVTF.

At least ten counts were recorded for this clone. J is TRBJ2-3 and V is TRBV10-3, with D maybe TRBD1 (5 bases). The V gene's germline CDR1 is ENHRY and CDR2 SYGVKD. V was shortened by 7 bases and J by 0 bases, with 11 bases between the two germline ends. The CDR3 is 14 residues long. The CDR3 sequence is CAIKGAFSTDTQYF. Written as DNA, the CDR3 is TGTGCCATCAAAGGGGCGTTTAGCACAGATACGCAGTATTTT.

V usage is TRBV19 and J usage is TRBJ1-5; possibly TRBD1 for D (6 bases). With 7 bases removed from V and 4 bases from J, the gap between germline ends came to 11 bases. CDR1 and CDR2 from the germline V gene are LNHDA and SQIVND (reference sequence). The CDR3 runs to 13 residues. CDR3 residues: CASIGQLNQPQHF. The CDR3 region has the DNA TGTGCCAGTATAGGACAGCTTAATCAGCCCCAGCATTTT.

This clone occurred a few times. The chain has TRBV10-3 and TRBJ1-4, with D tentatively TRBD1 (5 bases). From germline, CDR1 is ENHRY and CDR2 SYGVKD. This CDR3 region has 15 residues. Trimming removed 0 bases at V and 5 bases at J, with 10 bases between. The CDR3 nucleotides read TGTGCCATCAGTGAGTCAAGTCGGGGGAATGAAAAACTGTTTTTT. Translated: CAISESSRGNEKLFF.

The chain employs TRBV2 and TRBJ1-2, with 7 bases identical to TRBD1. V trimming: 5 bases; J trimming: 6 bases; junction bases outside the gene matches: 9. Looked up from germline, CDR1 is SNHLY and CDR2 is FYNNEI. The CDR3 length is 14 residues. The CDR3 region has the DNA TGTGCCAGCAGTAAACAACAGGGGCAAGATGGCTACACCTTC. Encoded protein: CASSKQQGQDGYTF.

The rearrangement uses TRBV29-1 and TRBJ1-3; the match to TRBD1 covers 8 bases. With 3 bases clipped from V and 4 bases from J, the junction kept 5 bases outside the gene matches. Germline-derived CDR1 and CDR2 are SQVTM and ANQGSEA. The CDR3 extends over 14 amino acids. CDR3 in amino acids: CSVDQGADGNTIYF. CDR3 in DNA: TGCAGCGTTGACCAGGGGGCGGACGGAAACACCATATATTTT.

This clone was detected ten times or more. This CDR3 reads CASSPRQGADTQYF. The CDR3 DNA reads as TGTGCCAGCAGCCCCCGACAGGGGGCAGATACGCAGTATTTT. This chain uses TRBV5-4 with TRBJ2-3, with TRBD1 identical over 9 bases. Germline V CDR1 and CDR2: SGHNT, YYREEE (reference sequence). The CDR3 totals 14 residues. V was clipped by 4 bases and J by 4 bases; unmatched bases: 4.

The CDR3 sequence is CASSLGEGLRGTQYF. CDR3 nucleotides: TGTGCCAGCAGCCTAGGGGAGGGCCTTAGGGGGACCCAGTACTTC. V and J are TRBV7-2 and TRBJ2-5, with 7 bases identical to TRBD2. Per the germline V gene, CDR1 is SGHTA and CDR2 is FQGNSA. V gave up 5 bases and J gave up 7 bases; unmatched junction bases: 13. The CDR3 is made up of 15 amino acids.

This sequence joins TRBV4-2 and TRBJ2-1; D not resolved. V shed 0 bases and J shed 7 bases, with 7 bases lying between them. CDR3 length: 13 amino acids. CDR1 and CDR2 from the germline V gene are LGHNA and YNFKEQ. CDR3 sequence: CASSQDKKNEQFF. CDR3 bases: TGTGCCAGCAGCCAAGATAAGAAGAATGAGCAGTTCTTC.

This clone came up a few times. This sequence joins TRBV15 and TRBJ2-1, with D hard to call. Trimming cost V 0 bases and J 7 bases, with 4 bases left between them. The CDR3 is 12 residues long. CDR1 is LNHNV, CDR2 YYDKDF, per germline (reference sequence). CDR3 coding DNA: TGTGCCACCAGCAGAGAAGTTAATGAGCAGTTCTTC. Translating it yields CATSREVNEQFF.

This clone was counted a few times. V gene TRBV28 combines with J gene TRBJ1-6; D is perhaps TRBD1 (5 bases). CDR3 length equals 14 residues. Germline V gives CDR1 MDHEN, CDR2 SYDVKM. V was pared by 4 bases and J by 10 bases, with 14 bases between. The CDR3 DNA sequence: TGTGCCAGCAGTTCAATCTCCGGGGCCTCACCCCTCCACTTT. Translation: CASSSISGASPLHF.

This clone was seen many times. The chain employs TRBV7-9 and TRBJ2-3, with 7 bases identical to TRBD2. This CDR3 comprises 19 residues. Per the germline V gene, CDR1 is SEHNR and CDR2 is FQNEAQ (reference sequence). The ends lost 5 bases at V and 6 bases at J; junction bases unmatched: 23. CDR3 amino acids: CASSGWKRGGLDKVDTQYF. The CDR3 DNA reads TGTGCCAGCAGCGGTTGGAAGCGCGGGGGACTTGACAAAGTGGATACGCAGTATTTT.

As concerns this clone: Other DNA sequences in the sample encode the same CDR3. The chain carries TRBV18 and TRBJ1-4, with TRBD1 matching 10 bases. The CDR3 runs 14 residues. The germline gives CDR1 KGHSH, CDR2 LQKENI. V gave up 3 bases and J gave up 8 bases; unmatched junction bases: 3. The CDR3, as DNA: TGTGCCAGCTCACCTGGACAGGGGGAGGAAAAACTGTTTTTT. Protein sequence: CASSPGQGEEKLFF. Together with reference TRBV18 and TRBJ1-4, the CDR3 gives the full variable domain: NAGVMQNPRHLVRRRGQEARLRCSPMKGHSHVYWYRQLPEEGLKFMVYLQKENIIDESGMPKERFSAEFPKEGPSILRIQQVVRGDSAAYFCASSPGQGEEKLFFGSGTQLSVL.

The CDR3 sequence is CASSLDRLAVETQYF. CDR3 DNA: TGTGCCAGCAGCTTAGATAGACTAGCGGTAGAGACCCAGTACTTC. The chain is built from TRBV11-2 and TRBJ2-5, with 9 bases lining up with TRBD2. The ends lost 0 bases at V and 4 bases at J; junction bases unmatched: 3. The germline V gene has CDR1 SGHAT and CDR2 FQNNGV. The CDR3 consists of 15 residues.

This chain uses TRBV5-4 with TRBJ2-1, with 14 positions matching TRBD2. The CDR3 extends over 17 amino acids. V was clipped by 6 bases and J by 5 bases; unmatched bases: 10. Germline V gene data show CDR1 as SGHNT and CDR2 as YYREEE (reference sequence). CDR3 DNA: TGTGCCAGCAACCCCACCGGGACTAGCGGGGGAAACAATGAGCAGTTCTTC. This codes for CASNPTGTSGGNNEQFF.

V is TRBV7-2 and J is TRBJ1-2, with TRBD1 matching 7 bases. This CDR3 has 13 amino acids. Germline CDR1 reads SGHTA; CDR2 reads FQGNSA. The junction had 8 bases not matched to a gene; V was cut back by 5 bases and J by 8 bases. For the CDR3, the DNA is TGTGCCAGCAGCCTCGACAGGGATCGCGGCTACACCTTC. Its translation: CASSLDRDRGYTF.

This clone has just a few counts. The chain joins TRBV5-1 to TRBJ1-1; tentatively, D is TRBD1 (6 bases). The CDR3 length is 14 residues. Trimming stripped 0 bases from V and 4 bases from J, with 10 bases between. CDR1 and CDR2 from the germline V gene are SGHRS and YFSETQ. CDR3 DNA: TGCGCCAGCAGCTTGGCGGGGACAAGCACTGAAGCTTTCTTT. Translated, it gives CASSLAGTSTEAFF.

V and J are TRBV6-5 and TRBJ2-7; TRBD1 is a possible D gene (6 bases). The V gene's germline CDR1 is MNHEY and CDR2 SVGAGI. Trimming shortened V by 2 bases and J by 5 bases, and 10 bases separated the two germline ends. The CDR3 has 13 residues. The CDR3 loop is CASSYHRDNEQYF. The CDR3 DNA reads TGTGCCAGCAGTTACCACAGGGATAACGAGCAGTACTTC.

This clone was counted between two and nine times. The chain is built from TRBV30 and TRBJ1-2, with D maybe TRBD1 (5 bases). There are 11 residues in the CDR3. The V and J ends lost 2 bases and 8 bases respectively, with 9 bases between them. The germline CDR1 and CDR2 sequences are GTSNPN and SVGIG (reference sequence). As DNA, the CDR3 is TGTGCCTGGAGTAGGGACTGGGGCTACACCTTC. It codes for CAWSRDWGYTF.

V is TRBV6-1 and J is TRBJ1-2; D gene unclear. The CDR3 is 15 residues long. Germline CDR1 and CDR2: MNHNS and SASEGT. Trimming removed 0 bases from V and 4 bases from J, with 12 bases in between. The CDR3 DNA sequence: TGTGCCAGCAGTGAAGCGGGTGTTACACTCTATGGCTACACCTTC. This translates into CASSEAGVTLYGYTF.

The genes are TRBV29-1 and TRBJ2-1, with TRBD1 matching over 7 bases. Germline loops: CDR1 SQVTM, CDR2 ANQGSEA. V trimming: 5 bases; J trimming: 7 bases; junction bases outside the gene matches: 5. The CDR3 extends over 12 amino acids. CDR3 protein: CSVYGTVNEQFF. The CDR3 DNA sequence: TGCAGCGTTTATGGGACAGTGAATGAGCAGTTCTTC.

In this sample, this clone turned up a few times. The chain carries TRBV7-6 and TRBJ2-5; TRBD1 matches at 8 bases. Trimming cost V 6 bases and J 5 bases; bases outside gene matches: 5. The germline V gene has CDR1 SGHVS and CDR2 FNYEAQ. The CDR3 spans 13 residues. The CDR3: CASRQGEEETQYF. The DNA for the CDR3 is TGTGCCAGCAGACAGGGGGAGGAGGAGACCCAGTACTTC.

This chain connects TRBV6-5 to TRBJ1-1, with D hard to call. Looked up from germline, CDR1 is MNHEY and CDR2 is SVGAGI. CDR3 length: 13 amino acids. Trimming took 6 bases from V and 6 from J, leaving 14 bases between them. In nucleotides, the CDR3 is TGTGCCAGCAGCCCGGCCCCTCTCCCTGAAGCTTTCTTT. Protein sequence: CASSPAPLPEAFF.

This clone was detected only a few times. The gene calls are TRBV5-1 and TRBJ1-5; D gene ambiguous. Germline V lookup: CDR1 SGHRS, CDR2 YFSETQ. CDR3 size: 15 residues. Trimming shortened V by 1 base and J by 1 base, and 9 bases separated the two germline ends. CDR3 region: CASSLRPASNQPQHF. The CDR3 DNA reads TGCGCCAGCAGCTTGAGGCCGGCGAGCAATCAGCCCCAGCATTTT.

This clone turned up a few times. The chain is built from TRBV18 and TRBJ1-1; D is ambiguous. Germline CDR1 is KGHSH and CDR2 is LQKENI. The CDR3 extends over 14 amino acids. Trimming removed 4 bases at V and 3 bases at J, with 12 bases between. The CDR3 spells CASSLGPSDTEAFF. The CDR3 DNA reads TGTGCCAGCTCACTGGGCCCATCCGACACTGAAGCTTTCTTT.

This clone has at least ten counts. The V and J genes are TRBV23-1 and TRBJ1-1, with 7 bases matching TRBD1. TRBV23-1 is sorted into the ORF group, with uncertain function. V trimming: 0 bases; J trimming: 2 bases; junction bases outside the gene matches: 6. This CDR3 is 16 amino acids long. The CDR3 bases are TGCGCCAGCAGTCAATCGCAGGGGGAGGGAAACACTGAAGCTTTCTTT. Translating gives CASSQSQGEGNTEAFF.

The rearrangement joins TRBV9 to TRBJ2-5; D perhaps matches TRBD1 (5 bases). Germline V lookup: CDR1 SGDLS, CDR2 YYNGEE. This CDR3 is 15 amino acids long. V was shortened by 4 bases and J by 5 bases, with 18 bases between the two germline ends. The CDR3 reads CASSHWADTRETQYF. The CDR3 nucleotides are TGTGCCAGCAGCCATTGGGCGGACACGAGGGAGACCCAGTACTTC. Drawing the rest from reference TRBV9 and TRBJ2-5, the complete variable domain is DSGVTQTPKHLITATGQRVTLRCSPRSGDLSVYWYQQSLDQGLQFLIQYYNGEERAKGNILERFSAQQFPDLHSELNLSSLELGDSALYFCASSHWADTRETQYFGPGTRLLVL.

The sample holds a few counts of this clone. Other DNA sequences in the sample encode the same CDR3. The CDR3 reads CASSLEGEQYF. The CDR3 region has the DNA TGCGCCAGCAGCTTGGAGGGAGAGCAGTACTTC. J is TRBJ2-7 and V is TRBV5-1; no definite D call. V was trimmed by 0 bases and J by 7 bases, leaving 5 bases between them. Per germline, CDR1 SGHRS and CDR2 YFSETQ. This CDR3 spans 11 amino acids.

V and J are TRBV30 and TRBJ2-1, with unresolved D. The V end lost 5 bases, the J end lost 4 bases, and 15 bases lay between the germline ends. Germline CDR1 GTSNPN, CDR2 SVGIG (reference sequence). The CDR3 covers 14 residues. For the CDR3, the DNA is TGTGCCTGGTCGTCTCAAATTGGGTACAATGAGCAGTTCTTC. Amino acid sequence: CAWSSQIGYNEQFF.

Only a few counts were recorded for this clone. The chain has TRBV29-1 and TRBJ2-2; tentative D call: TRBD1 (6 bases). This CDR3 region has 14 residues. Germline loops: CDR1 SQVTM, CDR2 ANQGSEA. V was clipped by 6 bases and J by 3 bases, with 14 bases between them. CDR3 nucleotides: TGCAGCGTCGCTTGGGGGCTGGACACCGGGGAGCTGTTTTTT. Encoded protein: CSVAWGLDTGELFF.

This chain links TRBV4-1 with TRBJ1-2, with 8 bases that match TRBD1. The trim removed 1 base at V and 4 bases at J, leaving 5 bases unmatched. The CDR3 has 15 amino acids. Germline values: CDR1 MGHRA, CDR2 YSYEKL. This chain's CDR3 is CASSQVGQGLYGYTF. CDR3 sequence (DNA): TGCGCCAGCAGCCAAGTCGGACAGGGACTCTATGGCTACACCTTC.